A single sample gave rise to the 29 T cell receptor beta chains below, sequenced in a study of T cells in Graves' hyperthyroidism and ophthalmopathy. The CDR3 regions of TCR beta were amplified from RNA transcripts. Initially, a first-round RT-PCR of the TCR CDR3 employed the HTBI primer set. TCRdb re-called the multiplex PCR reads through MiXCR, storing one row per CDR3 protein. The table shows 700,000 or so distinct CDR3 sequences, with roughly 15% occurring only once. Sequencing input: blood. The receptors were gathered from a woman between 50 and 59 years old with Graves' ophthalmopathy.

This clonotype was seen a few times. The chain employs TRBV4-3 and TRBJ2-1; D gene ambiguous. Trimming left V 0 bases short and J 0 bases short, with 9 bases between. CDR3 length: 16 residues. Germline V gives CDR1 LGHNA, CDR2 YSLEER. The CDR3: CASSQEGKSSYNEQFF. As DNA, the CDR3 is TGCGCCAGCAGCCAAGAGGGAAAGAGCTCCTACAATGAGCAGTTCTTC.

The V call is TRBV7-2, the J call TRBJ1-3; D remains unclear. The CDR3 runs 13 residues. CDR1 SGHTA and CDR2 FQGNSA come from the germline V gene. V shed 3 bases and J shed 4 bases, with 7 bases lying between them. DNA of the CDR3: TGTGCCAGCAGCTTTAGCGAGGGAAACACCATATATTTT. Amino acid sequence: CASSFSEGNTIYF.

This clonotype was counted at least ten times. DNA for the CDR3: TGTGCCAGCAGCTCGCTAGCGGCCTCCTACAATGAGCAGTTCTTC. Encoded protein: CASSSLAASYNEQFF. The rearrangement joins TRBV7-9 to TRBJ2-1, with 7 nucleotides matching TRBD2. The CDR3 runs to 15 residues. V gave up 4 bases and J gave up 0 bases; unmatched junction bases: 3. Germline V gene data show CDR1 as SEHNR and CDR2 as FQNEAQ (reference sequence).

This clonotype showed up just a few times. This rearrangement joins TRBV20-1 to TRBJ2-1; D is unresolved. Germline loops: CDR1 DFQATT, CDR2 SNEGSKA (reference sequence). V gave up 6 bases and J gave up 7 bases, with 13 bases separating them. This CDR3 contains 12 residues. The CDR3, as DNA: TGCAGTGCCAACCGTGTTTCTAATGAGCAGTTCTTC. This sequence encodes CSANRVSNEQFF.

This clonotype has more than one count but fewer than ten. This chain links TRBV15 with TRBJ2-1; D may be TRBD2 (7 bases). CDR3 length: 17 amino acids. V dropped 3 bases and J dropped 4 bases, with 19 bases sitting between them. The germline CDR1 and CDR2 sequences are LNHNV and YYDKDF (reference sequence). As DNA, the CDR3 is TGTGCCACCAGCAGGGGTGAGACGGGGGGCTCTTACAATGAGCAGTTCTTC. Protein sequence: CATSRGETGGSYNEQFF.

This clonotype has ten or more counts. The chain has TRBV20-1 and TRBJ1-2; D remains ambiguous. The CDR3 totals 10 residues. Germline V gene data show CDR1 as DFQATT and CDR2 as SNEGSKA (reference sequence). Trimming stripped 6 bases from V and 7 bases from J, with 9 bases between. The CDR3 bases are TGCAGTGCAAAGGAGGCTGGCTACACCTTC. Translating it yields CSAKEAGYTF.

The rearrangement joins TRBV10-3 to TRBJ2-1; 7 nucleotides line up with TRBD1. After removal of 2 bases from V and 4 bases from J, the junction contained 5 bases not matched to a gene. CDR1 ENHRY and CDR2 SYGVKD come from the germline V gene. This CDR3 is 15 amino acids long. The CDR3 bases are TGTGCCATCAGTGAGCCGGGACAGAAATACAATGAGCAGTTCTTC. Its translation is CAISEPGQKYNEQFF.

This clonotype was seen a handful of times. The chain links TRBV24-1 to TRBJ2-2; TRBD2 matches at 10 bases. CDR3 size: 17 residues. The germline CDR1 and CDR2 sequences are KGHDR and SFDVKD. With 1 base clipped from V and 3 bases from J, the junction kept 4 bases outside the gene matches. The CDR3 region is CATSDFSGRSHTGELFF. The DNA of the CDR3 is TGTGCCACCAGTGATTTTAGCGGGAGGTCCCACACCGGGGAGCTGTTTTTT.

This clonotype was seen many times. This chain joins TRBV19 and TRBJ2-1; D possibly uses TRBD1 or TRBD2 (6 bases each). V was shortened by 3 bases and J by 6 bases, with 12 bases between the two germline ends. Germline CDR1 and CDR2: LNHDA and SQIVND (reference sequence). The CDR3 extends over 14 amino acids. The CDR3 coding sequence is TGTGCCAGTAGTATTGGAGGGGGAGGCAATGAGCAGTTCTTC. This gives the protein CASSIGGGGNEQFF.

Ten or more counts support this clonotype. The chain uses TRBV2 and TRBJ1-6; D is unclear. There are 14 residues in the CDR3. Trimming cost V 1 base and J 7 bases, with 8 bases left between them. Germline values: CDR1 SNHLY, CDR2 FYNNEI. CDR3 amino acids: CASSEEPKNSPLHF. The CDR3 region has the DNA TGTGCCAGCAGTGAAGAACCGAAAAATTCACCCCTCCACTTT.

In its sample, this clonotype was seen many times. V usage is TRBV5-5 and J usage is TRBJ1-5; a weak D match, TRBD1 (5 bases). Trimming took 3 bases from V and 3 from J, leaving 19 bases between them. The length of the CDR3 is 17 residues. CDR1 and CDR2 from the germline V gene are SGHKS and YYEKEE (reference sequence). CDR3 region: CASSWNRVGRDNQPQHF. As DNA, the CDR3 is TGTGCCAGCAGCTGGAATCGGGTTGGCAGGGACAATCAGCCCCAGCATTTT. Using reference TRBV5-5 and TRBJ1-5 for the parts outside the CDR3, the full variable domain is DAGVTQSPTHLIKTRGQQVTLRCSPISGHKSVSWYQQVLGQGPQFIFQYYEKEERGRGNFPDRFSARQFPNYSSELNVNALLLGDSALYLCASSWNRVGRDNQPQHFGDGTRLSIL.

This clonotype occurred many times. At one of its ends the junction is not consistent with the germline gene, which may arise from a read error. The chain has TRBV7-7 and TRBJ2-1; D possibly corresponds to TRBD2 (6 bases). The CDR3 totals 13 residues. CDR1 is SSHAT and CDR2 is FNYEAQ in the germline V gene (reference sequence). The CDR3 here is CASSPERAGEQFF. In DNA form, the CDR3 reads TGTGCTAGCAGCCCCGAGCGGGCTGGTGAGCAGTTCTTC.

This clonotype has a handful of counts. The rearrangement links TRBV3-1 to TRBJ2-1, with D perhaps TRBD2 (5 bases). V was cut by 0 bases and J by 8 bases, with 14 bases left in between. The germline V gene has CDR1 LGHDT and CDR2 YNNKEL (reference sequence). The CDR3 is 15 residues long. The CDR3 here is CASSQDTSGSDEQFF. The CDR3 DNA reads TGTGCCAGCAGCCAAGATACGAGCGGTAGTGATGAGCAGTTCTTC.

In its sample, this clonotype was seen many times. The J gene is TRBJ2-7, the V gene TRBV7-9; possible D gene TRBD1, 6 bases. This CDR3 has 12 residues. The germline CDR1 and CDR2 sequences are SEHNR and FQNEAQ (reference sequence). The V and J ends lost 10 bases and 3 bases respectively, with 13 bases between them. The DNA of the CDR3 is TGTGCCATCCGTGAACAGGGCTACGAGCAGTACTTC. Translated: CAIREQGYEQYF.

A few counts support this clonotype. V and J are TRBV9 and TRBJ2-3, with 9 bases identical to TRBD2. V shed 3 bases, J shed 2 bases, and the junction held 4 bases outside the gene matches. This CDR3 comprises 15 residues. In germline, CDR1 is SGDLS, CDR2 YYNGEE. The CDR3 protein is CASSASGRYTDTQYF. DNA of the CDR3: TGTGCCAGCAGCGCCAGCGGGAGGTACACAGATACGCAGTATTTT.

This clonotype came up many times. The chain couples TRBV28 to TRBJ2-7; tentatively, D is TRBD1 (5 bases). The CDR3 loop spans 15 amino acids. V was trimmed by 5 bases and J by 2 bases, leaving 16 bases between them. Germline CDR1 is MDHEN and CDR2 is SYDVKM. The CDR3, as DNA: TGTGCCAGCAGTAAAACAGGCGGCGAGACCTACGAGCAGTACTTC. Its translation is CASSKTGGETYEQYF. Complete variable domain (other parts from reference TRBV28 and TRBJ2-7): DVKVTQSSRYLVKRTGEKVFLECVQDMDHENMFWYRQDPGLGLRLIYFSYDVKMKEKGDIPEGYSVSREKKERFSLILESASTNQTSMYLCASSKTGGETYEQYFGPGTRLTVT.

This clonotype came up many times. The genes are TRBV12-3 or TRBV12-4 and TRBJ1-3; D is ambiguous. V was trimmed by 6 bases and J by 0 bases, leaving 9 bases between them. The CDR3 sequence is 14 residues long. CDR3 in DNA: TGTGCCAGCAGGCAACAGATCTCTGGAAACACCATATATTTT. This sequence encodes CASRQQISGNTIYF.

This clonotype was counted a few times. This sequence joins TRBV30 and TRBJ2-1; a possible D gene is TRBD2 (6 bases). The CDR3 has 16 residues. The V and J ends lost 1 base and 3 bases respectively, with 16 bases between them. CDR1 is GTSNPN and CDR2 is SVGIG in the germline V gene (reference sequence). CDR3 protein: CAWSGGTFGYYNEQFF. DNA of the CDR3: TGTGCCTGGAGTGGGGGGACTTTTGGTTACTACAATGAGCAGTTCTTC.

This CDR3 is CASGTTREQYF. The CDR3 nucleotides read TGTGCCAGCGGAACAACCCGCGAGCAGTACTTC. This sequence joins TRBV12-3 or TRBV12-4 and TRBJ2-7; no reliable D call. The CDR3 is 11 amino acids. Trimming cost V 8 bases and J 6 bases, with 11 bases left between them.

The genes are TRBV7-3 and TRBJ2-1; no clear D gene. The CDR3 contains 12 residues. Germline V gives CDR1 SGHTA, CDR2 FQGTGA. V shed 11 bases and J shed 9 bases, with 17 bases lying between them. CDR3 DNA sequence: TGTGCCGGCCTATTCTCTACCCGTGAGCAGTTCTTC. This encodes CAGLFSTREQFF.

Comment on this clonotype: Possible read error: a much larger clone is one base away. The chain has TRBV5-1 and TRBJ2-7, with 11 positions matching TRBD2. Germline CDR1 and CDR2: SGHRS and YFSETQ. This CDR3 spans 14 amino acids. Here the CDR3 reads CTSSLTSGMIEQYF. In nucleotides, the CDR3 is TGCACCAGCAGCTTGACTAGCGGGATGATTGAGCAGTACTTC.

This clonotype was observed a few times. The chain links TRBV4-1 to TRBJ1-5, with a weak D call TRBD1 (6 bases). Germline assignment: CDR1 MGHRA and CDR2 YSYEKL. CDR3 length equals 17 residues. Trimming pared 0 bases from V and 6 bases from J, leaving 18 bases between. In DNA form, the CDR3 reads TGCGCCAGCAGCCAAGATAGGGGGGACACGCAAGGTCAGCCCCAGCATTTT. Residues: CASSQDRGDTQGQPQHF.

This clonotype was counted many times. The chain is built from TRBV11-2 and TRBJ2-1, with 8 bases aligning to TRBD2. Germline V gene lookup returns CDR1 SGHAT and CDR2 FQNNGV. This CDR3 is built from 15 residues. With V trimmed by 1 base and J by 1 base, 0 bases remained unmatched. CDR3 DNA sequence: TGTGCCAGCAGCTTAGTAGCGGGGTCCTACAATGAGCAGTTCTTC. It codes for CASSLVAGSYNEQFF.

In its sample, this clonotype was seen many times. The chain joins TRBV24-1 to TRBJ1-2; D not resolved. CDR3 size: 14 residues. CDR1 is KGHDR, CDR2 SFDVKD, per germline. V gave up 5 bases and J gave up 2 bases, with 11 bases separating them. DNA of the CDR3: TGTGCCACCAGTGGACGGGGAGGCAACTATGGCTACACCTTC. It translates to CATSGRGGNYGYTF.

This clonotype has a count of ten or more. The chain couples TRBV20-1 to TRBJ2-1; D unresolved. CDR3 length equals 16 residues. CDR1 is DFQATT, CDR2 SNEGSKA, per germline (reference sequence). V lost 5 bases and J 0 bases, leaving 17 bases between the germline ends. The CDR3 bases are TGCAGTGCTTCCTACCTTAATGCCCGCTCCTACAATGAGCAGTTCTTC. Translation: CSASYLNARSYNEQFF.

This clonotype was observed many times. The V call is TRBV20-1, the J call TRBJ2-1, with TRBD2 matching over 10 bases. This CDR3 spans 15 amino acids. The V gene's germline CDR1 is DFQATT and CDR2 SNEGSKA (reference sequence). Germline trimming cut 0 bases from V and 9 bases from J; bases unmatched to any gene: 8. The DNA of the CDR3 is TGCAGTGCTAGAGATCGGTCTAGCGGGAGCGGTGAGCAGTTCTTC. Translated: CSARDRSSGSGEQFF.

The sample holds many counts of this clonotype. The rearrangement links TRBV20-1 to TRBJ1-5; D not certain. V dropped 2 bases and J dropped 4 bases, with 12 bases sitting between them. The germline gives CDR1 DFQATT, CDR2 SNEGSKA (reference sequence). The CDR3 loop spans 14 amino acids. The CDR3 loop is CSARWGMGNQPQHF. CDR3 nucleotide sequence: TGCAGTGCTAGATGGGGAATGGGGAATCAGCCCCAGCATTTT.

This clonotype was seen repeatedly, ten times or more. This chain connects TRBV12-3 or TRBV12-4 to TRBJ2-1; 9 bases align to TRBD2. CDR3 length equals 13 residues. J lost 2 bases, V lost 8 bases, and 1 base had no gene match. The CDR3 region is CASAGGPYNEQFF. CDR3 in DNA: TGTGCCAGCGCGGGAGGGCCCTACAATGAGCAGTTCTTC.

This clonotype has at least ten counts. The chain links TRBV20-1 to TRBJ2-7; either TRBD1 or TRBD2 may fit D (5 bases each). CDR1 and CDR2 from the germline V gene are DFQATT and SNEGSKA (reference sequence). The CDR3 runs 15 residues. Trimming took off 1 base at V and 2 bases at J, with 15 bases between the two ends. The CDR3 is CSARVGDGAPYEQYF. The CDR3 nucleotides are TGCAGTGCTAGAGTGGGGGACGGGGCCCCCTACGAGCAGTACTTC.